This T cell receptor (beta chain) was documented in a study of chronic HIV infection and antiretroviral therapy. One entry per CDR3 protein results from TCRdb running MiXCR on the 5' RACE reads. The sample gives some 43,000 distinct CDR3 sequences, about a fifth of which show up once; 2.8% is in the top ten. Germline-derived CDR1 and CDR2 are SQVTM and ANQGSEA. This CDR3 has 11 amino acids. V gave up 4 bases and J gave up 7 bases, with 8 bases separating them. This clonotype was observed a handful of times. What was sequenced was peripheral blood. This TCR derives from an adult who had HIV and had not received antiretroviral therapy, or was an uninfected healthy control (not recorded which). The chain is built from TRBV29-1 and TRBJ1-3; the D gene is possibly TRBD1 (5 bases). Here the CDR3 DNA reads TGCAGCGTTGGACAGATGAACACCATATATTTT. It specifies CSVGQMNTIYF.